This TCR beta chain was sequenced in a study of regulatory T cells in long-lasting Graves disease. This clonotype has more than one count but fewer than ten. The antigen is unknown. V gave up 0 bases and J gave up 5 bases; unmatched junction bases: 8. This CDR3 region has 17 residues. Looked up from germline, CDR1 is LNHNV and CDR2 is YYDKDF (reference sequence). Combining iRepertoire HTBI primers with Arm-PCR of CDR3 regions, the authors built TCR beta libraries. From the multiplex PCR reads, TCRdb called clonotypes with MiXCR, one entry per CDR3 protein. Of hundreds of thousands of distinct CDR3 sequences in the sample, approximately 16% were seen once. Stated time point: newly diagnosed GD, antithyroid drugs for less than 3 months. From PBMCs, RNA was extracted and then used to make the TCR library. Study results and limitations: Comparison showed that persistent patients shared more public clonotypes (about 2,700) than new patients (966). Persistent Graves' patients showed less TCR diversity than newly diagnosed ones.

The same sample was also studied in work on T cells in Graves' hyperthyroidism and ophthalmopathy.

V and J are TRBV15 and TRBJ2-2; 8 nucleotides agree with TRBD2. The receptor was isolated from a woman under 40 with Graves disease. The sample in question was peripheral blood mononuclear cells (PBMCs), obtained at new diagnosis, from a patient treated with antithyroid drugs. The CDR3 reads CATSRDLTSGSTGELFF. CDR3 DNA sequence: TGTGCCACCAGCAGAGATCTCACCAGCGGGAGTACCGGGGAGCTGTTTTTT. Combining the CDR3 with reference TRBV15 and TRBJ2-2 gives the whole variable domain DAMVIQNPRYQVTQFGKPVTLSCSQTLNHNVMYWYQQKSSQAPKLLFHYYDKDFNNEADTPDNFQSRRPNTSFCFLDIRSPGLGDTAMYLCATSRDLTSGSTGELFFGEGSRLTVL.